Below are 14 T cell receptor beta chains sequenced from a single sample in a study of blood T cell repertoires in COVID-19. Clones were read by immunoSEQ multiplex PCR, and TCRdb kept only the in-frame ones, dropping some. Altogether under 170,000 clones are present, roughly 90% being singletons, with the ten largest covering over 3.5%. The sequenced material came from peripheral blood. These receptors all come from an older woman with active or convalescent COVID-19.

V usage is TRBV7-9 and J usage is TRBJ1-2, with TRBD1 as a possible D gene (5 bases). Germline CDR1 reads SEHNR; CDR2 reads FQNEAQ (reference sequence). The CDR3 loop spans 15 amino acids. The V end was cut by 5 bases, the J end by 1 base, with 14 bases between. CDR3 nucleotide sequence: TGTGCCAGCAGCCCGGGGGGGTCCAGTAACTATGGCTACACCTTC. The encoded protein is CASSPGGSSNYGYTF.

The V call is TRBV4-3, the J call TRBJ1-4; 9 bases are shared with TRBD1. CDR1 and CDR2 (germline): LGHNA, YSLEER. The CDR3 is 14 amino acids. With 4 bases clipped from V and 4 bases from J, the junction kept 1 base outside the gene matches. CDR3 amino acids: CASSRGQGNEKLFF. The CDR3, as DNA: TGCGCCAGCAGCCGGGGACAGGGTAATGAAAAACTGTTTTTT.

The chain uses TRBV14 and TRBJ2-3; perhaps TRBD2 as D (6 bases). The CDR3 consists of 16 residues. Germline V CDR1 and CDR2: SGHDN, FVKESK. The V end was cut by 1 base, the J end by 2 bases, with 13 bases between. The chain's CDR3 is CASSQAGGPHTDTQYF. For the CDR3, the DNA is TGTGCCAGCAGCCAAGCCGGGGGTCCTCACACAGATACGCAGTATTTT.

The rearrangement links TRBV29-1 to TRBJ1-5; D might be TRBD1 (6 bases). CDR1 and CDR2 from the germline V gene are SQVTM and ANQGSEA. This CDR3 is 14 amino acids long. Trimming shortened V by 4 bases and J by 1 base, and 11 bases separated the two germline ends. CDR3 nucleotides: TGCAGCGTTGCCCAAGGACAGAGCAATCAGCCCCAGCATTTT. It encodes CSVAQGQSNQPQHF.

This clone has a handful of counts. The chain has TRBV2 and TRBJ1-5; D ambiguous. The CDR3 totals 13 residues. The V gene lost 7 bases and the J gene lost 5 bases, with 12 bases spanning the gap. The germline V gene has CDR1 SNHLY and CDR2 FYNNEI. The CDR3, as DNA: TGTGCCAGCAAACCAGTACCGCATCAGCCCCAGCATTTT. This translates into CASKPVPHQPQHF.

The CDR3 region is CAISEGGVEQFF. In DNA, the CDR3 is TGTGCCATCAGTGAAGGGGGAGTTGAGCAGTTCTTC. The chain is built from TRBV10-3 and TRBJ2-1; weak D call: TRBD1 (6 bases). The CDR3 consists of 12 residues. The germline V gene encodes CDR1 ENHRY and CDR2 SYGVKD. Trimming took 3 bases from V and 9 from J, leaving 9 bases between them.

This chain links TRBV2 with TRBJ1-5; 8 positions match TRBD1. CDR1 is SNHLY and CDR2 is FYNNEI in the germline V gene. CDR3 length: 12 amino acids. V shed 9 bases and J 8 bases; nucleotides not matched to a gene: 6. The CDR3 loop reads CASTGGVEPQHF. Written as DNA, the CDR3 is TGTGCCAGTACAGGGGGAGTAGAGCCCCAGCATTTT.

The rearrangement uses TRBV15 and TRBJ2-3; possible D gene TRBD1, 6 bases. V lost 3 bases and J lost 1, with 8 bases in between. The V gene's germline CDR1 is LNHNV and CDR2 YYDKDF (reference sequence). The CDR3 is 14 residues long. CDR3 residues: CATSRRQGTDTQYF. The CDR3 DNA is TGTGCCACCAGCAGGAGACAGGGCACAGATACGCAGTATTTT. Supplemented by reference TRBV15 and TRBJ2-3, the full variable domain reads DAMVIQNPRYQVTQFGKPVTLSCSQTLNHNVMYWYQQKSSQAPKLLFHYYDKDFNNEADTPDNFQSRRPNTSFCFLDIRSPGLGDTAMYLCATSRRQGTDTQYFGPGTRLTVL.

This rearrangement joins TRBV7-2 to TRBJ2-3; 7 nucleotides line up with TRBD1. Looked up from germline, CDR1 is SGHTA and CDR2 is FQGNSA. This CDR3 spans 15 amino acids. The V segment lost 5 bases and the J segment 5 bases; nucleotides outside the gene matches: 10. CDR3 residues: CASSQPRGMEDTQYF. In DNA, the CDR3 is TGTGCCAGCAGCCAGCCCAGGGGGATGGAAGATACGCAGTATTTT.

This clone was detected only a few times. The chain employs TRBV10-2 and TRBJ1-6; 7 bases are shared with TRBD1. The CDR3 spans 13 residues. Trimming at V came to 7 bases and at J to 6 bases, leaving 3 bases not matched to a gene. Germline V gene lookup returns CDR1 WSHSY and CDR2 SAAADI. CDR3 bases: TGCGCCAGCACGGGACAGCTTAATTCACCCCTCCACTTT. This translates into CASTGQLNSPLHF.

The chain carries TRBV3-1 (or the pseudogene TRBV3-2) and TRBJ1-3, with 7 bases matching TRBD1. Per the germline V gene, CDR1 is LGHDT and CDR2 is YNNKEL (reference sequence). The CDR3 is made up of 16 amino acids. The J segment lost 2 bases and the V segment lost 1 base, leaving 5 bases of the junction unmatched. CDR3 sequence (DNA): TGTGCCAGCAGCCAAGGTCCAACAGGGGCTGGAAACACCATATATTTT. The encoded protein is CASSQGPTGAGNTIYF.

V usage is TRBV2 and J usage is TRBJ1-6; D gene uncertain. The CDR3 covers 14 residues. Germline V gene lookup returns CDR1 SNHLY and CDR2 FYNNEI. Trimming pared 8 bases from V and 10 bases from J, leaving 18 bases between. The CDR3 DNA reads as TGTGCCAGCTCGGGAGCATGGGGAAGCTCACCCCTCCACTTT. It codes for CASSGAWGSSPLHF. Complete variable domain (other parts from reference TRBV2 and TRBJ1-6): EPEVTQTPSHQVTQMGQEVILRCVPISNHLYFYWYRQILGQKVEFLVSFYNNEISEKSEIFDDQFSVERPDGSNFTLKIRSTKLEDSAMYFCASSGAWGSSPLHFGNGTRLTVT.

The chain recombines TRBV21-1 with TRBJ1-6; the DNA was not used to check the table's D call, TRBD1. TRBV21-1 is designated a pseudogene. The CDR3 totals 12 residues. CDR3 in amino acids: CASSIQTGETHF. CDR3 nucleotides: TGTGCCAGCAGCATCCAGACAGGGGAGACCCACTTT.

The chain joins TRBV7-8 to TRBJ1-4; 9 positions match TRBD1. The CDR3 contains 15 residues. The germline gives CDR1 SGHVS, CDR2 FQNEAQ. V trimming: 1 base; J trimming: 8 bases; junction bases outside the gene matches: 5. DNA for the CDR3: TGTGCCAGCAGCTTAGGGGACAGGGATTACGAAAAACTGTTTTTT. Its protein product is CASSLGDRDYEKLFF.